The 30 T cell receptor beta chains below all came from one sample that was sequenced in a study of vaccination and CD4 T cells after COVID-19. Sample treatment: approximately 10-day PBMC culture with coronavirus spike peptide pools or control peptides (ViraFEST assay). From the unexposed donor, CD4+ T cells were collected ahead of the COVID-19 pandemic (2011-2018). Their cognate antigens are unknown. The Oncomine TCR Beta short-read assay was applied to DNA of cultured CD4+ T cells. TCRdb re-called the PCR reads with MiXCR, one entry per CDR3 protein. The sample includes about 10,000 distinct CDR3 sequences, approximately 34% of them seen just once. The specimen was CD4+ T cells from blood, cultured in vitro. All receptors derive from a human donor in good health.

V usage is TRBV27 and J usage is TRBJ2-3, with TRBD2 matching 11 bases. The CDR3 loop spans 15 amino acids. Germline loops: CDR1 MNHEY, CDR2 SMNVEV (reference sequence). J was trimmed by 6 bases and V by 4 bases; bases with no gene match: 6. CDR3 protein: CASSSLAGGLDTQYF. The CDR3 DNA reads TGTGCCAGCAGTTCATTAGCGGGGGGGCTGGATACGCAGTATTTT.

The chain is built from TRBV2 and TRBJ1-6; weak D call: TRBD1 (5 bases). V was clipped by 8 bases and J by 7 bases, with 9 bases between them. CDR3 length: 12 residues. Germline values: CDR1 SNHLY, CDR2 FYNNEI. CDR3 protein: CASGGENSPLHF. The CDR3 nucleotides are TGTGCCAGCGGGGGGGAGAATTCACCCCTCCACTTT. Looking up the rest from reference TRBV2 and TRBJ1-6 gives the full variable domain: EPEVTQTPSHQVTQMGQEVILRCVPISNHLYFYWYRQILGQKVEFLVSFYNNEISEKSEIFDDQFSVERPDGSNFTLKIRSTKLEDSAMYFCASGGENSPLHFGNGTRLTVT.

This chain links TRBV15 with TRBJ2-1; D ambiguous. The V end lost 0 bases, the J end lost 8 bases, and 5 bases lay between the germline ends. This CDR3 contains 12 residues. Germline CDR1 is LNHNV and CDR2 is YYDKDF (reference sequence). The DNA of the CDR3 is TGTGCCACCAGCAGAGATATGTATGAGCAGTTCTTC. Amino acids: CATSRDMYEQFF. Full variable domain (missing parts from reference TRBV15 and TRBJ2-1): DAMVIQNPRYQVTQFGKPVTLSCSQTLNHNVMYWYQQKSSQAPKLLFHYYDKDFNNEADTPDNFQSRRPNTSFCFLDIRSPGLGDTAMYLCATSRDMYEQFFGPGTRLTVL.

The V gene is TRBV21-1, the J gene TRBJ1-5. TRBV21-1 is noted as a pseudogene. The CDR3 covers 10 residues. The CDR3 DNA follows: TGTGCCAGCAGCAGAAGGGCCCAGCATTTT. Amino acids: CASSRRAQHF.

The chain combines TRBV5-6 with TRBJ1-5, with 8 nucleotides matching TRBD1. Unmatched junction bases numbered 2, after V lost 2 bases and J lost 7 bases. Germline V gene lookup returns CDR1 SGHDT and CDR2 YYEEEE. The CDR3 is 13 residues long. CDR3 region: CASSLQGVQPQHF. In DNA, the CDR3 is TGTGCCAGCAGCTTACAGGGGGTACAGCCCCAGCATTTT.

The gene calls are TRBV10-3 and TRBJ2-7, with D possibly being TRBD1 or TRBD2 (5 bases each). Germline assignment: CDR1 ENHRY and CDR2 SYGVKD. The CDR3 extends over 16 amino acids. Trimming removed 2 bases at V and 4 bases at J, with 18 bases between. The CDR3 region is CAISEPGSGSGYEQYF. The CDR3 coding sequence is TGTGCCATCAGTGAGCCCGGATCAGGGAGTGGGTACGAGCAGTACTTC.

In its sample, this clonotype was seen a few times. The genes are TRBV27 and TRBJ1-2; D perhaps matches TRBD1 (5 bases). Germline V gene data show CDR1 as MNHEY and CDR2 as SMNVEV (reference sequence). Trimming took off 0 bases at V and 7 bases at J, with 9 bases between the two ends. The CDR3 contains 13 residues. The CDR3 is CASSLSPGSGYTF. CDR3 bases: TGTGCCAGCAGTTTATCTCCAGGGTCTGGCTACACCTTC.

The gene calls are TRBV20-1 and TRBJ2-1; D call uncertain. This CDR3 is built from 12 residues. CDR1 is DFQATT and CDR2 is SNEGSKA in the germline V gene (reference sequence). Trimming pared 3 bases from V and 5 bases from J, leaving 8 bases between. The CDR3 protein is CSASRWDNEQFF. CDR3 coding DNA: TGCAGTGCTAGTCGGTGGGACAATGAGCAGTTCTTC.

The V and J genes are TRBV6-1 and TRBJ2-1; a weak D match, TRBD1 (6 bases). Per germline, CDR1 MNHNS and CDR2 SASEGT. The CDR3 has 13 amino acids. V gave up 7 bases and J gave up 0 bases, with 7 bases separating them. The CDR3 nucleotides are TGTGCCAGCAACAGGGCCTCCTACAATGAGCAGTTCTTC. Protein product: CASNRASYNEQFF.

This clonotype was seen only a few times. V and J are TRBV20-1 and TRBJ1-1; D ambiguous. The V gene lost 1 base and the J gene lost 4 bases, with 7 bases spanning the gap. CDR3 length equals 12 residues. The germline V gene encodes CDR1 DFQATT and CDR2 SNEGSKA (reference sequence). CDR3 loop: CSARAGPTEAFF. The CDR3, as DNA: TGCAGTGCTAGAGCTGGCCCCACTGAAGCTTTCTTT.

This clonotype turned up a few times. The genes are TRBV20-1 and TRBJ2-1, with 7 bases matching TRBD1. The CDR3 length is 12 residues. The germline V gene has CDR1 DFQATT and CDR2 SNEGSKA (reference sequence). The CDR3 bases are TGCATCCACAGGGGAACCCACAATGAGCAGTTCTTC. It yields the protein CIHRGTHNEQFF.

The chain carries TRBV19 and TRBJ2-1; the D gene is possibly TRBD1 (6 bases). The CDR3 length is 14 residues. Trimming took off 3 bases at V and 6 bases at J, with 12 bases between the two ends. Germline V gives CDR1 LNHDA, CDR2 SQIVND (reference sequence). CDR3 in amino acids: CASSIWTEGNEQFF. The CDR3 coding sequence is TGTGCCAGTAGTATCTGGACAGAGGGCAATGAGCAGTTCTTC. The variable domain in full, completed from reference TRBV19 and TRBJ2-1, reads DGGITQSPKYLFRKEGQNVTLSCEQNLNHDAMYWYRQDPGQGLRLIYYSQIVNDFQKGDIAEGYSVSREKKESFPLTVTSAQKNPTAFYLCASSIWTEGNEQFFGPGTRLTVL.

The chain employs TRBV18 and TRBJ2-7; D could derive from TRBD1 or TRBD2 (5 bases each). Germline assignment: CDR1 KGHSH and CDR2 LQKENI. The V and J ends lost 4 bases and 2 bases respectively, with 6 bases between them. The CDR3 is 12 amino acids. The CDR3 DNA reads as TGTGCCAGCTCACGAGGGGCCTACGAGCAGTACTTC. Translation: CASSRGAYEQYF.

This clonotype was detected only a few times. The chain joins TRBV27 to TRBJ2-1, with D tentatively TRBD1 or TRBD2 (7 bases each). Germline V gene sequence: CDR1 MNHEY, CDR2 SMNVEV (reference sequence). Trimming removed 10 bases at V and 0 bases at J, with 16 bases between. The CDR3 is made up of 15 amino acids. The CDR3 is CATTLRGGSYNEQFF. CDR3 nucleotides: TGTGCCACCACCCTCAGGGGGGGCTCCTACAATGAGCAGTTCTTC.

This rearrangement joins TRBV19 to TRBJ2-5, with D unresolved. Per the germline V gene, CDR1 is LNHDA and CDR2 is SQIVND (reference sequence). V lost 6 bases to trimming and J lost 4 bases, with 12 bases between them. There are 13 residues in the CDR3. Here the CDR3 DNA reads TGTGCCAGTAGCGACGGTGCCGGAGAGACCCAGTACTTC. As protein: CASSDGAGETQYF. Filled out from reference TRBV19 and TRBJ2-5, the complete variable domain reads DGGITQSPKYLFRKEGQNVTLSCEQNLNHDAMYWYRQDPGQGLRLIYYSQIVNDFQKGDIAEGYSVSREKKESFPLTVTSAQKNPTAFYLCASSDGAGETQYFGPGTRLLVL.

This clonotype ranks as medium-sized. This rearrangement joins TRBV7-2 to TRBJ2-1; no definite D call. Looked up from germline, CDR1 is SGHTA and CDR2 is FQGNSA. This CDR3 region has 17 residues. Trimming took off 0 bases at V and 6 bases at J, with 18 bases between the two ends. This chain's CDR3 is CASSLARLTTIRNEQFF. The CDR3 coding sequence is TGTGCCAGCAGCTTAGCGCGTCTCACTACGATACGCAATGAGCAGTTCTTC.

This clonotype is labeled as medium-sized. The V gene is TRBV20-1, the J gene TRBJ1-4; 8 positions match TRBD1. Germline V gives CDR1 DFQATT, CDR2 SNEGSKA (reference sequence). V was pared by 5 bases and J by 5 bases, with 4 bases of the junction left unmatched. The CDR3 has 13 amino acids. The CDR3 is CSAPQGANEKLFF. The CDR3 nucleotides read TGCAGTGCTCCTCAGGGGGCGAATGAAAAACTGTTTTTT.

The chain has TRBV5-6 and TRBJ2-3; possibly TRBD1 for D (8 bases). V was shortened by 4 bases and J by 4 bases, with 13 bases between the two germline ends. In germline, CDR1 is SGHDT, CDR2 YYEEEE. The length of the CDR3 is 14 residues. This chain's CDR3 is CASSGQGGADTQYF. The DNA for the CDR3 is TGTGCCAGCAGCGGACAGGGAGGGGCAGATACGCAGTATTTT.

The chain uses TRBV19 and TRBJ1-5, with 10 positions matching TRBD1. V shed 5 bases, J shed 1 base, and the junction held 5 bases outside the gene matches. This CDR3 has 16 residues. Germline CDR1 LNHDA, CDR2 SQIVND (reference sequence). The CDR3 is CASSSRTGGSNQPQHF. The CDR3 region has the DNA TGTGCCAGTAGTTCTAGGACAGGGGGAAGCAATCAGCCCCAGCATTTT.

Only a few counts were recorded for this clonotype. The V and J genes are TRBV6-1 and TRBJ1-5; D perhaps matches TRBD1 (5 bases). Trimming took off 6 bases at V and 2 bases at J, with 14 bases between the two ends. Germline V CDR1 and CDR2: MNHNS, SASEGT. CDR3 length: 15 residues. In DNA form, the CDR3 reads TGTGCCAGCAGGATGGGTTGGGGGGGCAATCAGCCCCAGCATTTT. Amino acid sequence: CASRMGWGGNQPQHF.

This clonotype was recorded a few times. The chain's CDR3 is CSARVRPNYGYTF. In DNA form, the CDR3 reads TGCAGTGCTAGAGTTCGCCCCAACTATGGCTACACCTTC. The genes are TRBV20-1 and TRBJ1-2, with no clear D. Germline CDR1 reads DFQATT; CDR2 reads SNEGSKA (reference sequence). The CDR3 has 13 residues. The V gene lost 1 base and the J gene lost 2 bases, with 8 bases spanning the gap.

This clonotype was seen a few times. The chain recombines TRBV15 with TRBJ2-1; D remains ambiguous. This CDR3 has 12 amino acids. Trimming shortened V by 0 bases and J by 7 bases, and 4 bases separated the two germline ends. Germline V CDR1 and CDR2: LNHNV, YYDKDF (reference sequence). CDR3 protein: CATSRDINEQFF. The DNA of the CDR3 is TGTGCCACCAGCAGAGATATTAATGAGCAGTTCTTC.

The CDR3 DNA follows: TGTGCCATCAGTTCTACAGGTTACAATCAGCCCCAGCATTTT. It codes for CAISSTGYNQPQHF. The chain joins TRBV10-3 to TRBJ1-5; the D gene is possibly TRBD1 (5 bases). This CDR3 is built from 14 residues. Germline-derived CDR1 and CDR2 are ENHRY and SYGVKD. Trimming took 5 bases from V and 3 from J, leaving 11 bases between them.

J is TRBJ2-5 and V is TRBV4-1; 10 bases fit TRBD1. Per the germline V gene, CDR1 is MGHRA and CDR2 is YSYEKL. Unmatched junction bases numbered 9, after V lost 5 bases and J lost 6 bases. This CDR3 has 15 residues. The CDR3, as DNA: TGCGCCAGCAGCGTGGAGACAGGGGGCGCGAAGACCCAGTACTTC. Translated: CASSVETGGAKTQYF.

The chain couples TRBV28 to TRBJ1-2; D is unresolved. The CDR3 has 12 amino acids. Germline lookup yields CDR1 MDHEN and CDR2 SYDVKM. Trimming left V 3 bases short and J 3 bases short, with 5 bases between. The CDR3 DNA reads as TGTGCCAGCAGTTTTATGGACTATGGCTACACCTTC. Its protein product is CASSFMDYGYTF.

Within the sample, this clonotype is medium-sized. The rearrangement joins TRBV7-2 to TRBJ2-5; D not resolved. This CDR3 has 14 residues. The V end was cut by 1 base, the J end by 4 bases, with 10 bases between. Germline assignment: CDR1 SGHTA and CDR2 FQGNSA. The CDR3 spells CASSLVGQLETQYF. DNA of the CDR3: TGTGCCAGCAGCTTAGTAGGGCAGTTAGAGACCCAGTACTTC.

The J gene is TRBJ2-2, the V gene TRBV6-5; D tentatively reads TRBD1 or TRBD2 (6 bases each). There are 13 residues in the CDR3. Germline V CDR1 and CDR2: MNHEY, SVGAGI. V was trimmed by 4 bases and J by 7 bases, leaving 10 bases between them. CDR3 DNA: TGTGCCAGCAGTTGGGGGGCCGACGGGGAGCTGTTTTTT. This encodes CASSWGADGELFF.

The chain has TRBV12-5 and TRBJ1-1, with a possible D match to TRBD1 (6 bases). This CDR3 has 15 residues. V lost 0 bases to trimming and J lost 3 bases, with 11 bases between them. Germline V gene lookup returns CDR1 LGHNT and CDR2 FRNRAP. The CDR3 reads CASGLVSGAYTEAFF. The CDR3 DNA sequence: TGTGCTAGTGGTTTGGTATCGGGGGCGTACACTGAAGCTTTCTTT.

This clonotype was counted a few times. The V and J genes are TRBV20-1 and TRBJ1-4; the D is unclear. The V gene's germline CDR1 is DFQATT and CDR2 SNEGSKA (reference sequence). V was trimmed by 8 bases and J by 7 bases, leaving 14 bases between them. The CDR3 length is 12 residues. The CDR3 loop reads CSSNNRGEKLFF. Here the CDR3 DNA reads TGCAGTTCAAATAATCGCGGTGAAAAACTGTTTTTT.

This sequence joins TRBV11-2 and TRBJ1-4, with D unresolved. The V end lost 1 base, the J end lost 8 bases, and 8 bases lay between the germline ends. Germline CDR1 SGHAT, CDR2 FQNNGV. The CDR3 runs to 13 residues. CDR3 DNA: TGTGCCAGCAGCTTAGTTGCGTACGAAAAACTGTTTTTT. Protein sequence: CASSLVAYEKLFF.